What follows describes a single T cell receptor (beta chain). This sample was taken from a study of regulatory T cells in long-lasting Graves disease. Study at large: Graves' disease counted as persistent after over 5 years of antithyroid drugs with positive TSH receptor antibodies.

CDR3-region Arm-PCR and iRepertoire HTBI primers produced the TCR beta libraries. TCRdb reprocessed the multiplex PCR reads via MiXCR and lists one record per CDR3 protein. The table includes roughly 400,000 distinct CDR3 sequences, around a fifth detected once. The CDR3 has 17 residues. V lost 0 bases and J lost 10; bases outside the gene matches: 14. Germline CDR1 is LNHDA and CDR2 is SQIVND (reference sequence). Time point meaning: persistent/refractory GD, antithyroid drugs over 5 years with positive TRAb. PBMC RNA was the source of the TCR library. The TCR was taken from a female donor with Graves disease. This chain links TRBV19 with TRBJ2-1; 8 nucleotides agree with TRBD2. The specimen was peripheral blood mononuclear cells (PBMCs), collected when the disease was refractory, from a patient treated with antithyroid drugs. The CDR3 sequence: CASSIERAGREREEQFF. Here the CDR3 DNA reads TGTGCCAGTAGTATAGAGAGGGCCGGGAGGGAAAGAGAGGAGCAGTTCTTC.